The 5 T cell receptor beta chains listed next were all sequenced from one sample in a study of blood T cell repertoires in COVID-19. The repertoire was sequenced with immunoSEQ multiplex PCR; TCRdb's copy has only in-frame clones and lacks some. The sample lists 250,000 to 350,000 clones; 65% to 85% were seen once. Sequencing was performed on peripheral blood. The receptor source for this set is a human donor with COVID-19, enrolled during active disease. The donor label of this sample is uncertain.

CDR3 bases: TGCGCCAGCAGCCAAGGAGTACCCTCGGGTGAGCAGTACTTC. Its protein product is CASSQGVPSGEQYF. The chain combines TRBV4-3 with TRBJ2-7; no firm D call. CDR1 LGHNA and CDR2 YSLEER come from the germline V gene. The CDR3 extends over 14 amino acids. V lost 1 base to trimming and J lost 7 bases, with 14 bases between them.

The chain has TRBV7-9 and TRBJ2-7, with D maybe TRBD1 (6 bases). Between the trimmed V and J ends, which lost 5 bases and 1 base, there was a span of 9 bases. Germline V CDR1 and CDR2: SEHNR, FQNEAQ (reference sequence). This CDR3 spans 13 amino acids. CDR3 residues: CASSPDSSYEQYF. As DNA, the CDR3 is TGTGCCAGCAGCCCGGACAGTTCCTACGAGCAGTACTTC.

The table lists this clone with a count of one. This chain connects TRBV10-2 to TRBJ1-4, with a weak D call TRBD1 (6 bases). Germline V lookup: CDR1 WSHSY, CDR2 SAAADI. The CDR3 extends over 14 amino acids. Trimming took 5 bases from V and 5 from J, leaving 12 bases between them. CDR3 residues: CASSQQGPNEKLFF. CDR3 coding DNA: TGCGCCAGCAGTCAACAGGGACCGAATGAAAAACTGTTTTTT.

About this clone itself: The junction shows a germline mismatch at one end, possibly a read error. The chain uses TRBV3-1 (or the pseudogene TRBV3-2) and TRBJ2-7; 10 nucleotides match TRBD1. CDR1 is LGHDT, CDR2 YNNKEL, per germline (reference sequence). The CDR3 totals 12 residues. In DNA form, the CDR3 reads TGTGCCAGCAGTAACTCCGGGACAGGGGACCACTTC. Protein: CASSNSGTGDHF.

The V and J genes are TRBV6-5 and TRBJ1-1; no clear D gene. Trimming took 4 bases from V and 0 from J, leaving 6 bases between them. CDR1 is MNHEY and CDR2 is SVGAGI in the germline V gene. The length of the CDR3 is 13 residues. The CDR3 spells CASSSQVNTEAFF. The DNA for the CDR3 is TGTGCCAGCAGTTCCCAGGTGAACACTGAAGCTTTCTTT.